Reported below is one T cell receptor beta chain. This entry belongs to a study of preoperative IRX-2 immunotherapy in early breast cancer. Regarding treatment: preoperative locoregional IRX-2 cytokine immunotherapy. Samples came from a phase Ib trial of preoperative locoregional IRX-2 cytokine immunotherapy. In germline, CDR1 is GTSNPN, CDR2 SVGIG (reference sequence). The CDR3 has 14 residues. With 3 bases removed from V and 2 bases from J, the gap between germline ends came to 11 bases. TCRdb's table, derived via immunoSEQ multiplex PCR, lists solely in-frame clones and lacks some. The sample contains 90,000 to 100,000 clones, 86% of which appear only once.

This receptor was obtained from a human donor with breast cancer. The sequencing used tumor tissue, collected after IRX-2 immunotherapy. V is TRBV30 and J is TRBJ1-5; possibly TRBD1 for D (5 bases). This CDR3 reads CAWSLGQGNQPQHF. CDR3 in DNA: TGTGCCTGGAGCCTGGGGCAGGGCAATCAGCCCCAGCATTTT.